In this sample, the clone carrying this T cell receptor beta chain turned up once. Enrolment of Seattle patients took place during active infection, and they were followed longitudinally. These data are taken from a study of blood T cell repertoires in COVID-19. The CDR3 has 16 amino acids. Germline V gene lookup returns CDR1 SGDLS and CDR2 YYNGEE. Losses at the gene ends were 0 bases for V and 8 bases for J; bases not matched to a gene: 6. Sequenced by immunoSEQ multiplex PCR; TCRdb stores in-frame clones only, minus some. The sample records 200,000 to 250,000 clones, about 88% being singletons. The source of this sequence is a man in his fifties or sixties with COVID-19, enrolled during active disease. The chain recombines TRBV9 with TRBJ2-1; TRBD2 matches 12 bases. Sequencing was done on a sample of peripheral blood. DNA for the CDR3: TGTGCCAGCAGCGTAGGGTCTAGCGGGGGGGCTTATGAGCAGTTCTTC. As protein: CASSVGSSGGAYEQFF.